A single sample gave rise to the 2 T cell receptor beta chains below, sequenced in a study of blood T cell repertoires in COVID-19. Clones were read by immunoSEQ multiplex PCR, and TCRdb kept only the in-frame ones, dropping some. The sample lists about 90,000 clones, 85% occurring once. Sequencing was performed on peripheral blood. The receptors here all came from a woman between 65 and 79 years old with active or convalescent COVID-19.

CDR3 sequence reads: CASSPNTGELFF. The CDR3 DNA sequence: TGTGCCAGCAGCCCAAACACCGGGGAGCTGTTTTTT. This chain links TRBV5-6 with TRBJ2-2; no definite D call. Trimming cost V 4 bases and J 2 bases, with 3 bases left between them. The germline CDR1 and CDR2 sequences are SGHDT and YYEEEE. CDR3 length: 12 amino acids.

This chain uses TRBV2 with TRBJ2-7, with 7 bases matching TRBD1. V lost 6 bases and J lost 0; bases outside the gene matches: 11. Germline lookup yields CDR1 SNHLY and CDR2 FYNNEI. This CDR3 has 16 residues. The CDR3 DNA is TGTGCCAGCAGGCTCTTTGGACAGGACCGCTCCTACGAGCAGTACTTC. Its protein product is CASRLFGQDRSYEQYF.